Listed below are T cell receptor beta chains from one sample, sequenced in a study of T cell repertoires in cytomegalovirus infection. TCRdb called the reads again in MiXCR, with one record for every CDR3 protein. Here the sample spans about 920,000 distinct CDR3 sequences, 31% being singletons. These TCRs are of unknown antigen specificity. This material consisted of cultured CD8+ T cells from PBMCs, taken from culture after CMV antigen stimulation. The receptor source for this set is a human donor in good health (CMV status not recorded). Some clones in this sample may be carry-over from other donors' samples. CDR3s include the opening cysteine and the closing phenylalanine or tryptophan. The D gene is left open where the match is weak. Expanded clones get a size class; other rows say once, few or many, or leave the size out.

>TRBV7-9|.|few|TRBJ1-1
TGTGCCAGCAGATCTGCTGGGGACACTGAAGCTTTCTTT
CASRSAGDTEAFF
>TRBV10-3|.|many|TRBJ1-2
TGTGCCATCAGTGAGTCGACGGGAAGTTATGGCTACACCTTC
CAISESTGSYGYTF
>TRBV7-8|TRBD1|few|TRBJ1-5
TGTGCCAGCAGGGCAACAGGGGACGCCCCGCCCCAGCATTTT
CASRATGDAPPQHF
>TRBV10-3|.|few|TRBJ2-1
TGTGCCATCAGTGAGTTGCCCGGTGAGCAGTTCTTC
CAISELPGEQFF
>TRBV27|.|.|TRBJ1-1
TGTGCCACCACCGCAGGGGACTCGAACACTGAAGCTTTCTTT
CATTAGDSNTEAFF
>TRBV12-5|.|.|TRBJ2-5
TGTGCTAGTGGGGGAGAAAGGGGAGCCGCCGAGACCCAGTACTTC
CASGGERGAAETQYF
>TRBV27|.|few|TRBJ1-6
TGTGCCAGCAGTTACCATAATTCACCCCTCCACTTT
CASSYHNSPLHF
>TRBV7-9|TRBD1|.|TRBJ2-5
TGTGCCAGCAGCCGCTACGGGCGGGACAGGGACGCAGAGACCCAGTACTTC
CASSRYGRDRDAETQYF
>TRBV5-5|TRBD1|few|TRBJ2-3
TGTGCCAGCAGCTTGAGGGACAGGGGGGCCCTCGGCACAGATACGCAGTATTTT
CASSLRDRGALGTDTQYF
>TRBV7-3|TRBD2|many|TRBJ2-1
TGTGCCAGCAGCCGAAGCGGGGGGGCCAATGAGCAGTTCTTC
CASSRSGGANEQFF
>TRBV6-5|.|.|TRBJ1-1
TGTGCCAGCAGTTACGGGGAGGCAGCTCACACTGAAGCTTTCTTT
CASSYGEAAHTEAFF
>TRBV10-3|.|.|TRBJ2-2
TGTGCCATCTCCCAGAACACCGGGGAGCTGTTTTTT
CAISQNTGELFF
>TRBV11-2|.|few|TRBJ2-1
TGTGCCAGCAGCTTGACGGGGGCCATAAATGAGCAGTTCTTC
CASSLTGAINEQFF
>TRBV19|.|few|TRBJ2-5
TGTGCCAGTAGTCCCAGGAGGGCATACGTATACCAAGAGACCCAGTACTTC
CASSPRRAYVYQETQYF
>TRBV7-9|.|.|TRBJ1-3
TGTGCCAGCAGCTTACCCTTTCCCGATGCGCGATCTGGAAACACCATATATTTT
CASSLPFPDARSGNTIYF
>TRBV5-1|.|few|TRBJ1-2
TGCGCCAGCAGCTTGGACCGGACAGTCGACTATGGCTACACCTTC
CASSLDRTVDYGYTF
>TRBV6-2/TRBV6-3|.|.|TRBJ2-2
TGTGCCAGCCACCCTGGCAGCCCCTTTTCGAACACCGGGGAGCTGTTTTTT
CASHPGSPFSNTGELFF
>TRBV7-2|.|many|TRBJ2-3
TGTGCCAGCAGCTCCGGGACAATAAGCACAGATACGCAGTATTTT
CASSSGTISTDTQYF
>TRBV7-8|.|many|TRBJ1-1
TGTGCCAGCAGCACCATCGGACCGAACACTGAAGCTTTCTTT
CASSTIGPNTEAFF
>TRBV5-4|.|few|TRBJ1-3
TGTGCCAGCCTGGACTCTGGAAACACCATATATTTT
CASLDSGNTIYF
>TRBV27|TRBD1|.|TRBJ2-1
TGTGCCAGCAGTTTAAGGGACAGGGCCCGCTACAATGAGCAGTTCTTC
CASSLRDRARYNEQFF
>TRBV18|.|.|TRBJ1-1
TGTGCCAACTCACCACTGGAGGTTCCTGAAGCTTTCTTT
CANSPLEVPEAFF
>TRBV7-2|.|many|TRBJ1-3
TGTGCCAGCAGCTTAGAGGTCCCGGGGAGTGACACCATATATTTT
CASSLEVPGSDTIYF
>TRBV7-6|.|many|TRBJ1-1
TGTGCCAGCAGCTTAGGTCCGCCTACTGAAGCTTTCTTT
CASSLGPPTEAFF
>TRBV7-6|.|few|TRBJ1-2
TGTGCCAGCAGCCCTAGTGGGCTCAACTATGGCTACACCTTC
CASSPSGLNYGYTF
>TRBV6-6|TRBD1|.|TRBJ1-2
TGTGCCAGCAGTTACACCGCCGGGACAGGGGGAGGGGATGGCTACACCTTC
CASSYTAGTGGGDGYTF
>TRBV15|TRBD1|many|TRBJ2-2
TGTGCCACTCCTCCCCCGCCCGACAGGGCGGACACCGGGGAGCTGTTTTTT
CATPPPPDRADTGELFF
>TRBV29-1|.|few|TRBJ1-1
TGCAGCGTACGACTAGAGGGCGGTGAAGCTTTCTTT
CSVRLEGGEAFF
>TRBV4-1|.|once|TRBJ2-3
TGCGCCAGCAGCCAAGATCTGGTCCGCAGCACAGATACGCAGTATTTT
CASSQDLVRSTDTQYF
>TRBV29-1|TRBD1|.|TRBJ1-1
TGCAGCGTTGTCCAGGGGGTGAACACTGAAGCTTTCTTT
CSVVQGVNTEAFF
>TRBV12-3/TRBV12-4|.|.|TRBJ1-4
TGTGCCAGCAGTTTTTTGAGTAAAGAAAAACTGTTTTTT
CASSFLSKEKLFF
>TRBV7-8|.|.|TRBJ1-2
TGTGCCAGCACTAAAGCCGGAGCTAACTATGGCTACACCTTC
CASTKAGANYGYTF
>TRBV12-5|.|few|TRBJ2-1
TGTGCTAGTGGTTTCGGCAGCCCCCACTACAATGAGCAGTTCTTC
CASGFGSPHYNEQFF
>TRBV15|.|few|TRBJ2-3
TGTGCCACCAGCAGAGATCTTCTAAAGGGGGGAACAGATACGCAGTATTTT
CATSRDLLKGGTDTQYF
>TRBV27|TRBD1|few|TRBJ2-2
TGTGCCAGCACTCCGGGGACAGCCGGGGAGCTGTTTTTT
CASTPGTAGELFF
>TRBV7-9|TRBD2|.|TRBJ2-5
TGTGCCAGCAGCGGGGCTAGCGGCAAAGAGACCCAGTACTTC
CASSGASGKETQYF
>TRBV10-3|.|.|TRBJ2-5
TGTGCCATCAGCCCGCGACAGATGGGCCAAGAGACCCAGTACTTC
CAISPRQMGQETQYF
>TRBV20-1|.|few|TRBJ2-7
TGCAGTGCTAGTCCGGGTTTCTACGAGCAGTACTTC
CSASPGFYEQYF
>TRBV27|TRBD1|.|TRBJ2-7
TGTGCCAGCAGTTTTAGAACAGGGGGCCCCTACGAGCAGTACTTC
CASSFRTGGPYEQYF
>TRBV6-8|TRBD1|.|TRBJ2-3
TGTGCCAGCAGTTACCTAAGCCCAGGGGGCTGGAAAGATACGCAGTATTTT
CASSYLSPGGWKDTQYF
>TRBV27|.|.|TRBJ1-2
TGTGCCAACAGTCAGGTGGTGACCAGCCTTTCGAGGGGCTACACCTTC
CANSQVVTSLSRGYTF
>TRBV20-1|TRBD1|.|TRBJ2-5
TGCAGTACTAGAGGACAGGGGGCTTGGGAGACCCAGTACTTC
CSTRGQGAWETQYF
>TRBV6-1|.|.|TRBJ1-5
TGTGCCAGCAGTGAAGGGCCTCCAATTCAGCCCCAGCATTTT
CASSEGPPIQPQHF
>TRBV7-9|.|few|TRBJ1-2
TGTGCCAGCAGCAGCCGGGACGGGGAAGAACAAAGACTCTATGGCTACACCTTC
CASSSRDGEEQRLYGYTF
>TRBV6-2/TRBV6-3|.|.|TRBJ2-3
TGTGCCAGCAGTTACCCGGGATCAGGCACAGATACGCAGTATTTT
CASSYPGSGTDTQYF